This entry lists 9 T cell receptor beta chains sequenced from one sample in a study of memory CD4+ T cells and cytomegalovirus serostatus. The sort gate was single viable CD3+CD4+CD8-CD45RO+ cells for memory CD4+ T cells. Method: immunoSEQ multiplex PCR; TCRdb's copy keeps in-frame clones and lacks some. The repertoire holds roughly 50,000 clones, with roughly 80% as singletons. Material: memory CD4+ T cells from blood. The origin of the receptors is an adult in good health and CMV-seronegative.

The gene calls are TRBV5-1 and TRBJ2-1, with D perhaps matching TRBD2 (6 bases). This CDR3 has 18 amino acids. Germline assignment: CDR1 SGHRS and CDR2 YFSETQ. V lost 0 bases, J lost 6 bases, and 22 bases lay in between. Here the CDR3 DNA reads TGCGCCAGCAGCTTGGGACTAGGCGGGACTCTCCGGGGCAATGAGCAGTTCTTC. This sequence encodes CASSLGLGGTLRGNEQFF.

The chain is built from TRBV6-5 and TRBJ1-1; D is perhaps TRBD1 (5 bases). CDR3 length equals 15 residues. V was trimmed by 6 bases and J by 0 bases, leaving 14 bases between them. The germline V gene encodes CDR1 MNHEY and CDR2 SVGAGI. The CDR3, as DNA: TGTGCCAGCAGGAGGGCGGGACGGATGAACACTGAAGCTTTCTTT. It codes for CASRRAGRMNTEAFF.

This chain links TRBV10-3 with TRBJ2-2; 9 positions match TRBD2. After removal of 7 bases from V and 7 bases from J, the junction contained 7 bases not matched to a gene. This CDR3 contains 14 residues. Germline V lookup: CDR1 ENHRY, CDR2 SYGVKD. The CDR3, as DNA: TGTGCCATCAAGTCGGGACTAGCAGGCGGGGAGCTGTTTTTT. Amino acid sequence: CAIKSGLAGGELFF.

This chain links TRBV7-9 with TRBJ2-1; D call uncertain. This CDR3 has 17 residues. Germline V gives CDR1 SEHNR, CDR2 FQNEAQ (reference sequence). With 4 bases removed from V and 6 bases from J, the gap between germline ends came to 22 bases. CDR3 nucleotide sequence: TGTGCCAGCAGCTCAACCCCGTGGGGTGGGGTTAGCAATGAGCAGTTCTTC. It codes for CASSSTPWGGVSNEQFF.

This clone is a singleton in its sample. The chain employs TRBV5-1 and TRBJ1-5; D ambiguous. This CDR3 region has 15 residues. The V and J ends lost 0 bases and 2 bases respectively, with 9 bases between them. Germline values: CDR1 SGHRS, CDR2 YFSETQ. The CDR3 is CASSLDGPGNQPQHF. CDR3 DNA sequence: TGCGCCAGCAGCTTGGACGGGCCGGGCAATCAGCCCCAGCATTTT.

This chain connects TRBV7-8 to TRBJ1-3, with D unresolved. Looked up from germline, CDR1 is SGHVS and CDR2 is FQNEAQ. Deletions cut 5 bases from V and 10 bases from J, with 15 bases between. The CDR3 is 13 residues long. The CDR3: CASSQRYPRTIYF. The CDR3 bases are TGTGCCAGCAGCCAGCGGTATCCGCGGACCATATATTTT.

Only one count was recorded for this clone. The chain has TRBV6-5 and TRBJ1-6; D gene uncertain. V shed 4 bases and J shed 9 bases, with 13 bases lying between them. Germline V gene lookup returns CDR1 MNHEY and CDR2 SVGAGI. The CDR3 spans 14 residues. CDR3 coding DNA: TGTGCCAGCAGTTCTAGGGCCCACGGTTCACCCCTCCACTTT. Protein sequence: CASSSRAHGSPLHF.

CDR3 loop: CASSPESGNTIYF. The CDR3 coding sequence is TGTGCCAGCAGCCCCGAGTCTGGAAACACCATATATTTT. This chain connects TRBV27 to TRBJ1-3; D call uncertain. Germline V CDR1 and CDR2: MNHEY, SMNVEV (reference sequence). This CDR3 contains 13 residues. V gave up 6 bases and J gave up 1 base, with 7 bases separating them.

J is TRBJ1-2 and V is TRBV5-6, with TRBD1 matching 7 bases. Germline trimming cut 5 bases from V and 6 bases from J; bases unmatched to any gene: 4. The CDR3 covers 12 residues. Looked up from germline, CDR1 is SGHDT and CDR2 is YYEEEE. The CDR3 sequence: CASRRDSHGYTF. As DNA, the CDR3 is TGTGCCAGCAGACGGGACAGCCATGGCTACACCTTC.